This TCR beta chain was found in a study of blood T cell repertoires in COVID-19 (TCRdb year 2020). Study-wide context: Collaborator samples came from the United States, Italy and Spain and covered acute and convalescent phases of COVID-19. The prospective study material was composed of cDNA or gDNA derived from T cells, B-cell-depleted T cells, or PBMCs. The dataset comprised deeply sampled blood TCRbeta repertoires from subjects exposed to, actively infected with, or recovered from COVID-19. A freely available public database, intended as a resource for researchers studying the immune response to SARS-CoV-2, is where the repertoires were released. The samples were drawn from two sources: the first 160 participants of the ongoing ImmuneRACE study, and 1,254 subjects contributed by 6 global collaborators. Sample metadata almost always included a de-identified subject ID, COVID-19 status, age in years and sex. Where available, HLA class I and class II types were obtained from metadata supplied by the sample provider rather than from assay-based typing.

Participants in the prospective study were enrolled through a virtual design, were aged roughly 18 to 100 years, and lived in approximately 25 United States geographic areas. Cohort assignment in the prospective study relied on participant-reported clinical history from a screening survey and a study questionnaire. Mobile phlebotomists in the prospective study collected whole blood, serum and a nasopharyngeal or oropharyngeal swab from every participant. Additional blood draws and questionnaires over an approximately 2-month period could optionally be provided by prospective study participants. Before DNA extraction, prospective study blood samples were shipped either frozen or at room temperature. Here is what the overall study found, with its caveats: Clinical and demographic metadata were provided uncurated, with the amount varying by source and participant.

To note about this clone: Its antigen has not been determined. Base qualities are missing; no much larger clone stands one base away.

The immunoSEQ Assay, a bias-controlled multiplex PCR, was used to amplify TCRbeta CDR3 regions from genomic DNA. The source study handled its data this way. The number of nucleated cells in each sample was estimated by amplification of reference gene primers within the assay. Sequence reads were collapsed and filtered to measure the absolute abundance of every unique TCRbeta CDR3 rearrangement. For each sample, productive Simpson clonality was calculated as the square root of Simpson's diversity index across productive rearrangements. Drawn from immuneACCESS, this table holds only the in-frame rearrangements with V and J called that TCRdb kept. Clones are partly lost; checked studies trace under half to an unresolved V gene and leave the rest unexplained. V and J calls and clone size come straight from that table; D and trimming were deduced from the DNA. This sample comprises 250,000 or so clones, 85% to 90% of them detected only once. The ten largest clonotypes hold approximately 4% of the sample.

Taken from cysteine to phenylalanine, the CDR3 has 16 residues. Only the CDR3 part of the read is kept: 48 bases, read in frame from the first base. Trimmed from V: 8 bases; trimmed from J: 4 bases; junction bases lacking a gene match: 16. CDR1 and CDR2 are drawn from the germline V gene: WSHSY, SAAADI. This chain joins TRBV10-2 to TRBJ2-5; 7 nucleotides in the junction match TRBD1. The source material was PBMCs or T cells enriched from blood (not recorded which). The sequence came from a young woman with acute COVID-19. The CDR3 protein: CASLGTDRVRGETQYF. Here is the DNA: TGCGCCAGCCTTGGGACAGACAGGGTTCGGGGAGAGACCCAGTACTTC.